This T cell receptor (beta chain) was sequenced in a study of monozygotic twins with inflammatory bowel disease. Study results and limitations: Versus healthy twins, IBD patients showed fewer clonotypes shared with others, especially with disease activity. Telling different T cell subtypes apart from each other was not possible. No single strong signal or clonotype associated with IBD was supported.

This CDR3 has 15 amino acids. Germline CDR1 is SEHNR and CDR2 is FQNEAQ (reference sequence). Using the 5' RACE reads, TCRdb records one entry per CDR3 protein without DNA. Its clone listing holds a few hundred thousand distinct CDR3 sequences. To note about this clonotype: Antigen unknown.

The sequenced sample was blood. The chain employs TRBV7-9 and TRBJ1-4. The receptor's source is a human donor with ulcerative colitis or Crohn's disease, or a healthy co-twin of an affected twin (not recorded which). The chain's CDR3 is CASSLSGSINEKLFF.